Listed below are T cell receptor beta chains from one sample, sequenced in a study of T-cell memory formation after mild COVID-19. TCRdb reprocessed the 5' RACE reads with MiXCR, giving one entry per CDR3 protein. The repertoire holds some 40,000 distinct CDR3 sequences, with less than 8% as singletons. Sequencing was carried out using PBMCs or a T cell subset sorted from them (not recorded which). The source of these receptors is an adult who had mild COVID-19 (a few samples of this study predate the infection). Cell type and time point are not known. Each CDR3 is given with its conserved first and last residue. Each record gives: clone size, D gene, V gene, CDR3 length, J gene, CDR3 DNA, CDR3 protein. D genes are given only for firm matches. Rows give clone size only sometimes, using once, few, many, or a class for an expanded clone.

clone size: few; D gene: TRBD2; V gene: TRBV12-3/TRBV12-4; CDR3 length: 16; J gene: TRBJ2-1; CDR3 DNA: TGTGCCAGCAGTCCCCGTGGCGGGGGCTCCTACAATGAGCAGTTCTTC; CDR3 protein: CASSPRGGGSYNEQFF
clone size: few; D gene: TRBD2; V gene: TRBV5-1; CDR3 length: 17; J gene: TRBJ2-5; CDR3 DNA: TGCGCCAGCAGCTGCACTAGGACTAGCGGGAGTAGAGAGACCCAGTACTTC; CDR3 protein: CASSCTRTSGSRETQYF
clone size: many; D gene: .; V gene: TRBV7-9; CDR3 length: 13; J gene: TRBJ2-2; CDR3 DNA: TGTGCCAGCAGCCCCTACCAGCCCGGGGAGCTGTTTTTT; CDR3 protein: CASSPYQPGELFF
clone size: few; D gene: .; V gene: TRBV5-5; CDR3 length: 15; J gene: TRBJ1-1; CDR3 DNA: TGTGCCAGCAGCCTACCCCTCCTGGGGGTCACTGAAGCTTTCTTT; CDR3 protein: CASSLPLLGVTEAFF
clone size: .; D gene: .; V gene: TRBV21-1; CDR3 length: 18; J gene: TRBJ1-5; CDR3 DNA: TGTGCCAGCACCCCCCGCGGTCGTTCGCGCATTGGGAATCAGCCCCAGCATTTT; CDR3 protein: CASTPRGRSRIGNQPQHF
clone size: many; D gene: TRBD1; V gene: TRBV5-1; CDR3 length: 16; J gene: TRBJ1-1; CDR3 DNA: TGCGCCAGCAGCTTCGGGACAGGGGGCGTCGACACTGAAGCTTTCTTT; CDR3 protein: CASSFGTGGVDTEAFF
clone size: many; D gene: .; V gene: TRBV7-8; CDR3 length: 13; J gene: TRBJ2-7; CDR3 DNA: TGTGCCAGCAGTACGGGGAGCTCCTACGAGCAGTACTTC; CDR3 protein: CASSTGSSYEQYF
clone size: many; D gene: .; V gene: TRBV29-1; CDR3 length: 13; J gene: TRBJ2-1; CDR3 DNA: TGCAGCGCCGAAGGGGGAGGGACTAATGAGCAGTTCTTC; CDR3 protein: CSAEGGGTNEQFF
clone size: few; D gene: .; V gene: TRBV18; CDR3 length: 15; J gene: TRBJ1-1; CDR3 DNA: TGTGCCAGCTCACCACGCAACGGAATGAACACTGAAGCTTTCTTT; CDR3 protein: CASSPRNGMNTEAFF
clone size: .; D gene: TRBD1; V gene: TRBV20-1; CDR3 length: 14; J gene: TRBJ2-1; CDR3 DNA: TGCAGTGCTGCCAAGGGGGCTGGCGTGAATGAGCAGTTCTTC; CDR3 protein: CSAAKGAGVNEQFF
clone size: many; D gene: TRBD2; V gene: TRBV6-2/TRBV6-3; CDR3 length: 18; J gene: TRBJ2-1; CDR3 DNA: TGTGCCACCGCGGCTAGCGGGAGGACCCGGGAATCTTACAATGAGCAGTTCTTC; CDR3 protein: CATAASGRTRESYNEQFF
clone size: few; D gene: TRBD1; V gene: TRBV20-1; CDR3 length: 17; J gene: TRBJ1-1; CDR3 DNA: TGCAGTGCAAAGCTGGACAGGGTGCCCTTGTTGGACACTGAAGCTTTCTTT; CDR3 protein: CSAKLDRVPLLDTEAFF
clone size: .; D gene: .; V gene: TRBV18; CDR3 length: 12; J gene: TRBJ2-3; CDR3 DNA: TGTGCCAGCTCACCGGAAACAGATACGCAGTATTTT; CDR3 protein: CASSPETDTQYF
clone size: many; D gene: TRBD2; V gene: TRBV7-2; CDR3 length: 14; J gene: TRBJ2-4; CDR3 DNA: TGTGCCAGCAGCCTGGGGGGGACCAAAAACATTCAGTACTTC; CDR3 protein: CASSLGGTKNIQYF
clone size: few; D gene: .; V gene: TRBV11-3; CDR3 length: 16; J gene: TRBJ2-5; CDR3 DNA: TGTGCCAGCAGCTTAGATCGTGACCGGAGGCGAGAGACCCAGTACTTC; CDR3 protein: CASSLDRDRRRETQYF